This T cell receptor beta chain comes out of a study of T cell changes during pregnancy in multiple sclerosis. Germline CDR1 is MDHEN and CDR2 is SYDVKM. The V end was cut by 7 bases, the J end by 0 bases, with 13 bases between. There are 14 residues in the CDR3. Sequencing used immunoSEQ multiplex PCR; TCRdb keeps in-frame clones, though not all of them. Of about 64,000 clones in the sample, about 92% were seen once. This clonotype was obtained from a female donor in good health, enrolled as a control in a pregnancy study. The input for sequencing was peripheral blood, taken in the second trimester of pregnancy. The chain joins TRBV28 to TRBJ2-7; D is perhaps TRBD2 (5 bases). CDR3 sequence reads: CASNTRGASYEQYF. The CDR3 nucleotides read TGTGCCAGCAACACCCGGGGAGCCTCCTACGAGCAGTACTTC.